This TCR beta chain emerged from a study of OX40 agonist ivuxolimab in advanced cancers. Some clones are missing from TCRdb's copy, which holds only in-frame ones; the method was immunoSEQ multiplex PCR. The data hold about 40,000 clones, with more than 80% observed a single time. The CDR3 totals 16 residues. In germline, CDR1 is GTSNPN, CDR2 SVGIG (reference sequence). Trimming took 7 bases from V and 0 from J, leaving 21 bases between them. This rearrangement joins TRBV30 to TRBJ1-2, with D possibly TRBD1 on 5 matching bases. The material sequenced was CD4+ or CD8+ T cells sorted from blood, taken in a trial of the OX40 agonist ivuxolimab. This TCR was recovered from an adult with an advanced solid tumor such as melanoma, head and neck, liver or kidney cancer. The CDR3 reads CAFNRPWGRANYGYTF. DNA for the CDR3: TGTGCCTTTAACAGACCCTGGGGCCGAGCTAACTATGGCTACACCTTC.